These T cell receptor beta chains were read from a single sample in a study of T-cell reconstitution after alpha-beta-depleted transplantation in children. TCRdb reprocessed the PCR reads with MiXCR, giving one entry per CDR3 protein. The sample holds 230,000 or so distinct CDR3 sequences, about 11% seen once. The specimen was PBMCs from the stem cell graft donor, collected from the stem cell graft. The receptors shown here come from a human donor who donated a stem cell graft to a child with acute lymphoblastic leukemia. The CDR3 runs from the conserved cysteine through the conserved F or W. The order of the fields is V gene, J gene, clone size, D gene, CDR3 DNA, CDR3 protein. D genes are given only for firm matches. Where a row states a size, it is once, few, many or the class of an expanded clone; other rows omit it.

TRBV7-9	TRBJ2-2	many	NA	TGTGCCAGCAGCTTAGGCACAGGGTTCACCGGGGAGCTGTTTTTT	CASSLGTGFTGELFF
TRBV7-2	TRBJ1-4	many	NA	TGTGCCAGCAGCCCAGGCGGCCTTTCTAATGAAAAACTGTTTTTT	CASSPGGLSNEKLFF
TRBV28	TRBJ1-4	many	NA	TGTGCCAGCAGTTTATCCTCTAATGAAAAACTGTTTTTT	CASSLSSNEKLFF
TRBV12-3/TRBV12-4	TRBJ1-1	many	NA	TGTGCCAGCAGCGTAAGGGGCGGCACTGAAGCTTTCTTT	CASSVRGGTEAFF
TRBV28	TRBJ2-2	many	NA	TGTGCCAGCAGTTCCCAGGTGTTCGGGGAGCTGTTTTTT	CASSSQVFGELFF
TRBV20-1	TRBJ2-1	many	TRBD2	TGCAGTGCTAGAGATGCGGTAGCGGGCGCGGAGCAGTTCTTC	CSARDAVAGAEQFF
TRBV10-3	TRBJ2-3	many	TRBD1	TGTGCCATCAGCGTCCCGGGACAGCAAACAGATACGCAGTATTTT	CAISVPGQQTDTQYF
TRBV29-1	TRBJ1-1	NA	TRBD1	TGCAGCGTTGCCACCGGGACAGGGGTTTCTGAAGCTTTCTTT	CSVATGTGVSEAFF
TRBV6-5	TRBJ1-3	many	NA	TGTGCCAGCAGTTCTCAGGGACGAGGAAACACCATATATTTT	CASSSQGRGNTIYF
TRBV20-1	TRBJ2-3	many	TRBD2	TGCAGTGCGCTGAATCGACTAGCGGGAGTAGATACGCAGTATTTT	CSALNRLAGVDTQYF
TRBV7-2	TRBJ2-7	many	NA	TGTGCCAGCAGCCATAACCCCCACGAGCAGTACTTC	CASSHNPHEQYF
TRBV6-5	TRBJ2-7	many	NA	TGTGCCAGCAGTTACCCCGACAGCTCCTACGAGCAGTACTTC	CASSYPDSSYEQYF
TRBV5-1	TRBJ2-1	few	TRBD2	TGCGCCAGCATCCCTAGCGGGGGGGATGAGCAGTTCTTC	CASIPSGGDEQFF
TRBV4-3	TRBJ2-7	many	NA	TGCGCCAGCAGCCAAGATAGGGGCGAGCAGTACTTC	CASSQDRGEQYF
TRBV5-1	TRBJ2-7	many	NA	TGCGCCAGCAGCCAGGCTTGGGGCTTTTACGAGCAGTACTTC	CASSQAWGFYEQYF
TRBV12-3/TRBV12-4	TRBJ2-1	many	TRBD2	TGTGCCAGCAGTAAATTAGCGGGGGGGCCTGGTGAGCAGTTCTTC	CASSKLAGGPGEQFF
TRBV20-1	TRBJ2-3	many	NA	TGCAGTGCTCCCAAGAGCACAGATACGCAGTATTTT	CSAPKSTDTQYF
TRBV5-5	TRBJ2-2	many	TRBD1	TGTGCCAGCCTGCCGGGACAGGGGAACACCGGGGAGCTGTTTTTT	CASLPGQGNTGELFF
TRBV6-1	TRBJ1-3	NA	NA	TGTGCCAGCAGTGTTTGGGGGGGGGCGGACACCATATATTTT	CASSVWGGADTIYF
TRBV25-1	TRBJ2-7	many	NA	TGTGCCAGCAGTGAATCATTATACGAGCAGTACTTC	CASSESLYEQYF
TRBV20-1	TRBJ2-2	NA	TRBD2	TGCAGTGCTAGCGCGGGGGGAAACGGGGAGCTGTTTTTT	CSASAGGNGELFF
TRBV28	TRBJ1-4	NA	NA	TGTGCCAGTAGGGGGAACGAGGAAAAACTGTTTTTT	CASRGNEEKLFF
TRBV7-2	TRBJ1-1	many	NA	TGTGCCAGCAGCTCTGGCTTACAGAGGAACACTGAAGCTTTCTTT	CASSSGLQRNTEAFF
TRBV7-9	TRBJ2-7	many	NA	TGTGCCAGCAGCTTTCTTGGAGGGGGCGAGCAGTACTTC	CASSFLGGGEQYF
TRBV13	TRBJ1-3	many	NA	TGTGCCAGCAGCTCTAACGACGGCGACTCTGGAAACACCATATATTTT	CASSSNDGDSGNTIYF
TRBV20-1	TRBJ2-7	many	NA	TGCAGTGCTAGGCCCTTGGGCGGCGACGAGCAGTACTTC	CSARPLGGDEQYF
TRBV7-9	TRBJ2-7	many	TRBD1	TGTGCCAGCAGCTCTACAGGGGGGACCTACGAGCAGTACTTC	CASSSTGGTYEQYF
TRBV9	TRBJ2-7	many	TRBD1	TGTGCCAGCAGCGCGGTAGGGGACAGTGGCCACGAGCAGTACTTC	CASSAVGDSGHEQYF
TRBV20-1	TRBJ2-1	many	NA	TGCAGTGCTAGAGATCGGCAAGCCTCCTACAATGAGCAGTTCTTC	CSARDRQASYNEQFF
TRBV5-6	TRBJ1-6	many	TRBD1	TGTGCCAGCAGCTCCAGGGACAGACTCAATTCACCCCTCCACTTT	CASSSRDRLNSPLHF
TRBV28	TRBJ2-2	many	NA	TGTGCCAGCAGTTTCAGGGGAGGACGGGCCGGGGAGCTGTTTTTT	CASSFRGGRAGELFF
TRBV7-8	TRBJ2-2	few	TRBD2	TGTGCCAGCAGCTCCGGGACTAGCCCGAGCACCGGGGAGCTGTTTTTT	CASSSGTSPSTGELFF
TRBV27	TRBJ2-7	many	TRBD2	TGTGCCAGCAGTCGGGCAACTAGCGGGGGATTCTACGAGCAGTACTTC	CASSRATSGGFYEQYF
TRBV6-1	TRBJ1-5	many	NA	TGTGCCAGCAGTCGACACAGGGATGGACAGCCCCAGCATTTT	CASSRHRDGQPQHF
TRBV6-1	TRBJ1-4	many	TRBD1	TGTGCCAGCAGTCCGGGACAGGGTGACAAACTGTTTTTT	CASSPGQGDKLFF
TRBV7-3	TRBJ2-1	many	TRBD2	TGTGCCAGCAGCTTAACTAGCGGGGGGGCGAGCTCCTACAATGAGCAGTTCTTC	CASSLTSGGASSYNEQFF
TRBV28	TRBJ2-5	NA	NA	TGTGCCAGCAGCCGAGGCCCCAGTGGAAAGACCCAGTACTTC	CASSRGPSGKTQYF
TRBV20-1	TRBJ2-5	many	NA	TGCAGTGGGGGCAGATACGGAGGGGGAGAGACCCAGTACTTC	CSGGRYGGGETQYF
TRBV5-4	TRBJ2-5	many	TRBD1	TGTGCCAGCAGGAGAAACAGGGGTTGGAACCAAGAGACCCAGTACTTC	CASRRNRGWNQETQYF
TRBV4-1	TRBJ2-1	NA	NA	TGCGCCAGCAGCCAAGATCAACTAGCCGGGGTACGGTTCTTC	CASSQDQLAGVRFF
TRBV6-2/TRBV6-3	TRBJ2-2	NA	TRBD1	TGTGCCAGCAGCCACGACGACAGGGGGAACACCGGGGAGCTGTTTTTT	CASSHDDRGNTGELFF
TRBV4-3	TRBJ2-7	many	TRBD1	TGCGCCAGCAGCCAATCATCGACAGGGGCCTACGAGCAGTACTTC	CASSQSSTGAYEQYF
TRBV12-3/TRBV12-4	TRBJ2-7	many	NA	TGTGCCAGCAGTCGGGGGGCTTGGGAGCAGTACTTC	CASSRGAWEQYF
TRBV9	TRBJ2-7	many	NA	TGTGCCAGCAGCTTCCGGACGGGAAGCTCCTACGAGCAGTACTTC	CASSFRTGSSYEQYF
TRBV28	TRBJ1-2	many	TRBD1	TGTGCCAGCAAACAGGGCGACAGGGACTATGGCTACACCTTC	CASKQGDRDYGYTF
TRBV30	TRBJ2-1	many	NA	TGTGCCTTTTACCTGATGGGGGGCAATGAGCAGTTCTTC	CAFYLMGGNEQFF
TRBV3-1	TRBJ1-2	NA	TRBD1	TGTGCCACCAGCCAAGATTGGCCCGGGACAGGGGGCTATGGCTACACCTTC	CATSQDWPGTGGYGYTF
TRBV11-2	TRBJ2-6	many	NA	TGTGCCAGCAGCGTTCAGACTCGGACCGGACGCTCTGGGGCCAACGTCCTGACTTTC	CASSVQTRTGRSGANVLTF
TRBV4-3	TRBJ1-1	many	NA	TGCGCCAGCAGCCAAGAAGCAGGGTTCATGAACACTGAAGCTTTCTTT	CASSQEAGFMNTEAFF
TRBV20-1	TRBJ2-5	many	TRBD1	TGCAGTACTCCGACAGGGCCGTACCAAGAGACCCAGTACTTC	CSTPTGPYQETQYF
TRBV4-2	TRBJ2-3	many	TRBD1	TGTGCCAGCAGCCAAGGACAGGGTAGGAATACGCAGTATTTT	CASSQGQGRNTQYF
TRBV29-1	TRBJ2-7	many	TRBD2	TGCAGCGTTCGCGGGAGTAACTACGAGCAGTACTTC	CSVRGSNYEQYF
TRBV5-1	TRBJ2-7	many	TRBD1	TGCGCCAGCAGCCCGGAACAGGGGTTTATCTACGAGCAGTACTTC	CASSPEQGFIYEQYF
TRBV12-5	TRBJ1-2	NA	TRBD1	TGTGCTAGTGGTTTACTCCGGGACAGGGTTCCCCCAGGCTACACCTTC	CASGLLRDRVPPGYTF
TRBV10-3	TRBJ1-2	many	NA	TGTGCCATCAGTGAGCCAGTAACTAACTATGGCTACACCTTC	CAISEPVTNYGYTF
TRBV28	TRBJ1-1	many	TRBD1	TGTGCCAGCAGTTTCCGGACAGGGGGTTCGAACACTGAAGCTTTCTTT	CASSFRTGGSNTEAFF
TRBV6-1	TRBJ2-7	many	TRBD1	TGTGCCAGCAGCTCCGGACAGGGGAGGTACGAGCAGTACTTC	CASSSGQGRYEQYF
TRBV7-9	TRBJ2-1	many	NA	TGTGCCAGCAGCTTAGTCTCCTCCCACGAGCAGTTCTTC	CASSLVSSHEQFF
TRBV5-1	TRBJ2-1	many	TRBD1	TGCGCCAGCAGCTTGAGACAGGGGGGTAAAGATGAGCAGTTCTTC	CASSLRQGGKDEQFF